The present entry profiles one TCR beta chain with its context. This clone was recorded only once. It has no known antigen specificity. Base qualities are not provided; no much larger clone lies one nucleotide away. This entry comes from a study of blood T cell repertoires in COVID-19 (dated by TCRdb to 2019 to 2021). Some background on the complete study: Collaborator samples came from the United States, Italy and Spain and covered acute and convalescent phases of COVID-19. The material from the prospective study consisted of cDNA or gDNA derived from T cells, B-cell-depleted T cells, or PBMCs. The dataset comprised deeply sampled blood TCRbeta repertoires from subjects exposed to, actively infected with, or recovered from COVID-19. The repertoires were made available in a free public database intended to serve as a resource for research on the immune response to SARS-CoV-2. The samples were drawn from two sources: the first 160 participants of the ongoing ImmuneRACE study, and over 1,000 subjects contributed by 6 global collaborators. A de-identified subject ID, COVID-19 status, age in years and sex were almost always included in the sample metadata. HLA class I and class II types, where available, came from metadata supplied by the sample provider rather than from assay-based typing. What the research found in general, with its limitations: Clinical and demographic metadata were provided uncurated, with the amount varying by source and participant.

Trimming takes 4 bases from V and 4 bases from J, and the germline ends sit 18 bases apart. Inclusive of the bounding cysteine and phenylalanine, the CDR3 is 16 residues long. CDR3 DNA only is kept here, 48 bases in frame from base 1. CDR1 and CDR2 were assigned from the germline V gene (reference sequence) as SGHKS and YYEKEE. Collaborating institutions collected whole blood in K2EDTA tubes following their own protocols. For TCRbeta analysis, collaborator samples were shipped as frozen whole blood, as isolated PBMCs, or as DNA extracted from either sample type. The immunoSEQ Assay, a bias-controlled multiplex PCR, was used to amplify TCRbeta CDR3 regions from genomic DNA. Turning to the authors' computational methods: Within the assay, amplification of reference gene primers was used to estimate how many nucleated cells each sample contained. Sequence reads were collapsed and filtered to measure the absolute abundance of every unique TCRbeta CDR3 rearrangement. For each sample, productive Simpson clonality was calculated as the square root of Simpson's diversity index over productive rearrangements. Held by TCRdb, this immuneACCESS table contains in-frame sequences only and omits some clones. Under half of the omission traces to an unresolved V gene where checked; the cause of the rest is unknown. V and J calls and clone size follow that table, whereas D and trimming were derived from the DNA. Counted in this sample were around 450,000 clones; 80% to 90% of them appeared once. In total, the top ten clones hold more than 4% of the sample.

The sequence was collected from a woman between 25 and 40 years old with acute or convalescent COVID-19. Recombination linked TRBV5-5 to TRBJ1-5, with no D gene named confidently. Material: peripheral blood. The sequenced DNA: TGTGCCAGCAGCCACTTAGGAACAGACCTAAATCAGCCCCAGCATTTT. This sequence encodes CASSHLGTDLNQPQHF.